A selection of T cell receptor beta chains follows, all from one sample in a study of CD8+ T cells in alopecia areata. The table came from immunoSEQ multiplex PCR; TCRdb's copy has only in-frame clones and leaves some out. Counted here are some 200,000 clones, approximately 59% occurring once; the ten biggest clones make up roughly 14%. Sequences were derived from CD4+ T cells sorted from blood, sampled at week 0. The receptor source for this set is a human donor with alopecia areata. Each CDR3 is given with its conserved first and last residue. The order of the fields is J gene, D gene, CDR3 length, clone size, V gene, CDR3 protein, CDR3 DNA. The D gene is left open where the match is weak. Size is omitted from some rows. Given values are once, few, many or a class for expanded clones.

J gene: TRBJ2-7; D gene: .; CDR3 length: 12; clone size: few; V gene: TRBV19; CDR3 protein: CASSKDGGEQYF; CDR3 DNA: TGTGCCAGTAGTAAGGACGGCGGGGAGCAGTACTTC
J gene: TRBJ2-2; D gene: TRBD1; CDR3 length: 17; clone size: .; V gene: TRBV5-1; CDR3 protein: CASSLGDRAPISGELFF; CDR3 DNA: TGCGCCAGCAGCTTGGGCGACAGGGCGCCCATCTCCGGGGAGCTGTTTTTT
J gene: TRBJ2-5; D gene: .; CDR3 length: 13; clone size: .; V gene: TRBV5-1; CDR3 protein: CASSLSSVETQYF; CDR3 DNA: TGCGCCAGCAGCTTATCTAGCGTGGAGACCCAGTACTTC
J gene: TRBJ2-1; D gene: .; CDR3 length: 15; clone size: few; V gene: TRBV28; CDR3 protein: CASSRPLNSNNEQFF; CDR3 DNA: TGTGCCAGCAGTCGCCCGTTGAACAGCAACAATGAGCAGTTCTTC
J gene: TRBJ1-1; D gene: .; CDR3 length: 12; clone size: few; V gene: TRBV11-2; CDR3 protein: CASSFRSTEAFF; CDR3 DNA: TGTGCCAGCAGCTTTAGGTCCACTGAAGCTTTCTTT
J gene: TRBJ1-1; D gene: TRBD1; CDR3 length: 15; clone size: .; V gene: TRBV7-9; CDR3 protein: CASSLGQGVNTEAFF; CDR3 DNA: TGTGCCAGCAGCTTAGGACAGGGGGTGAACACTGAAGCTTTCTTT
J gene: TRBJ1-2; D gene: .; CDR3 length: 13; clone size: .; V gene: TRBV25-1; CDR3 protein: CASSEKSGVGYTF; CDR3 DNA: TGTGCCAGCAGTGAAAAGTCAGGGGTTGGCTACACCTTC
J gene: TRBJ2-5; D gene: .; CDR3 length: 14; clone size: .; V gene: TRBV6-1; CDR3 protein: CASSDERVRETQYF; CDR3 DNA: TGTGCCAGCAGTGACGAGCGGGTTCGGGAGACCCAGTACTTC
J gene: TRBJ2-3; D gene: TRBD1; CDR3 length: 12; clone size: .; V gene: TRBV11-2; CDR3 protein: CVGGTGGDTQYF; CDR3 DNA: TGTGTAGGAGGGACAGGGGGAGATACGCAGTATTTT
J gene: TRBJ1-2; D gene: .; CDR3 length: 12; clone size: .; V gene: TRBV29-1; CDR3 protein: CSVVGGTYGYTF; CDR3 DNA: TGCAGCGTTGTCGGGGGAACCTATGGCTACACCTTC
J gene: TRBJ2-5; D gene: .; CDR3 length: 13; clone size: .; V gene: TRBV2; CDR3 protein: CASSVSRDGTQYF; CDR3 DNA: TGTGCCAGCAGTGTGAGCAGGGATGGGACCCAGTACTTC
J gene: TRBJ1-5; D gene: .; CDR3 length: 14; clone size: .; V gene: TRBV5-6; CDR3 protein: CASSLTGSNQPQHF; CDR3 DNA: TGTGCCAGCAGCTTGACAGGTAGCAATCAGCCCCAGCATTTT
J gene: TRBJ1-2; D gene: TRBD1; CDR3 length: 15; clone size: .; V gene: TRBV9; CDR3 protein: CASSVGQGLSYGYTF; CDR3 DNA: TGTGCCAGCAGCGTGGGACAGGGCTTGTCATATGGCTACACCTTC
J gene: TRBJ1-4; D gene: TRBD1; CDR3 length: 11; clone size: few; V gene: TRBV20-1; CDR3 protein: CSAGQDEKLFF; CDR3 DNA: TGCAGTGCCGGACAGGACGAAAAACTGTTTTTT
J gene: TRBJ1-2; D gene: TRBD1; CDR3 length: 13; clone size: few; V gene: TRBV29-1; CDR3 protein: CSVGHTGDYGYTF; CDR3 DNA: TGCAGCGTTGGACATACAGGGGACTATGGCTACACCTTC
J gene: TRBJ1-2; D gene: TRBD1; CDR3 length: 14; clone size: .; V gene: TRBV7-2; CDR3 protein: CASSFRDRGIGYTF; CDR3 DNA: TGTGCCAGCAGCTTTAGGGACAGGGGAATCGGCTACACCTTC
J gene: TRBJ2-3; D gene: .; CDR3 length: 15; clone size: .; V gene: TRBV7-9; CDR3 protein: CASSLEGLPTDTQYF; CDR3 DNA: TGTGCCAGCAGCTTAGAGGGCCTCCCTACAGATACGCAGTATTTT
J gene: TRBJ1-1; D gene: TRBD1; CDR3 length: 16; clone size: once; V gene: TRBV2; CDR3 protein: CASRKGAGTMNTEAFF; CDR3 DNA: TGTGCCAGCAGGAAGGGGGCCGGGACGATGAACACTGAAGCTTTCTTT
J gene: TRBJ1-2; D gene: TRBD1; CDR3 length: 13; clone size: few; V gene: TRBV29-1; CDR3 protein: CSVSSRTGNGYTF; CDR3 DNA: TGCAGCGTTTCCTCGCGGACAGGGAATGGCTACACCTTC
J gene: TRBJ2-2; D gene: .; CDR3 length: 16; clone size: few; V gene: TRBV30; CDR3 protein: CAWSPVWGARTGELFF; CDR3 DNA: TGTGCCTGGAGTCCGGTTTGGGGGGCGCGCACCGGGGAGCTGTTTTTT
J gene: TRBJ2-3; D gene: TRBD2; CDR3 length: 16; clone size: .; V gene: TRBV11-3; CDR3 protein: CASSRPLAGLLDTQYF; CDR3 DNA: TGTGCCAGCAGTAGACCTCTAGCGGGGTTACTAGATACGCAGTATTTT
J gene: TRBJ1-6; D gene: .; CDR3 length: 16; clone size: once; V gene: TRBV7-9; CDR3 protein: CASSLPQSSYNSPLHF; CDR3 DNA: TGTGCCAGCAGCTTACCCCAAAGCTCCTATAATTCACCCCTCCACTTT
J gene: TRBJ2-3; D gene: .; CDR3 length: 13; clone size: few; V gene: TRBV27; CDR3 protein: CASSLQLVSTQYF; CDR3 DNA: TGTGCCAGCAGTCTCCAACTAGTGTCTACGCAGTATTTT
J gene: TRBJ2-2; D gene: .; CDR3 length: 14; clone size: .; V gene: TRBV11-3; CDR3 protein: CASKRTANTGELFF; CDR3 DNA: TGTGCCAGCAAAAGGACCGCGAACACCGGGGAGCTGTTTTTT
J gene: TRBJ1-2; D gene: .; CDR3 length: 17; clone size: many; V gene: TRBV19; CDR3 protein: CASASGRWNDLDNGYTF; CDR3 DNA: TGTGCCAGCGCTTCGGGCAGGTGGAATGACCTTGACAATGGCTACACCTTC
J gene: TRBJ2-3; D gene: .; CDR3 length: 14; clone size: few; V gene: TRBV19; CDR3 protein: CASSAQLRTDTQYF; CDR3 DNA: TGTGCCAGTAGTGCGCAGCTCCGCACAGATACGCAGTATTTT
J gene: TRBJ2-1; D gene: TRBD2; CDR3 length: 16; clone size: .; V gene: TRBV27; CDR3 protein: CASSLIGLAGTNEQFF; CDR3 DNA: TGTGCCAGCAGTTTAATCGGACTAGCGGGGACAAATGAGCAGTTCTTC